This T cell receptor (beta chain) was documented in a study of tumor and adjacent non-tumor tissue in lung cancer. RNA was extracted from bulk tissue without any cell sorting. The V gene's germline CDR1 is SGHAT and CDR2 FQNNGV. This CDR3 spans 14 amino acids. A modified ARM-PCR protocol with three rounds of nested PCR amplified TCRbeta. TCRdb analysed the multiplex PCR reads with MiXCR anew, one entry per CDR3 protein. The table records under 150,000 distinct CDR3 sequences, around 60% of them present only once. Study-level findings and limits: Normal lung showed higher cumulative top 100 clone frequency than tumor.

As for this clonotype: The antigen is not known. Its ends do not fully match the called genes, so a read error is possible.

Sample: lung tumor tissue. The receptor was derived from a man aged 55 to 69 with small cell lung cancer. The chain links TRBV11-2 to TRBJ1-3; no reliable D call. Written as DNA, the CDR3 is TGTCCCAGCAGCTCTAGGGTCTCTGGGAACGCCATATATTTT. Translation: CPSSSRVSGNAIYF.